Listed below are T cell receptor beta chains from one sample, sequenced in a study of T cells in Graves' hyperthyroidism and ophthalmopathy. TCRdb processed the multiplex PCR reads anew with MiXCR; each CDR3 protein has one entry. The sample has 250,000 to 300,000 distinct CDR3 sequences, about an eighth seen once. Material: blood. Source of these receptors: a woman in her 40s with Graves' hyperthyroidism. CDR3s include the opening cysteine and the closing phenylalanine or tryptophan. Each record gives: D gene, V gene, J gene, clone size, CDR3 DNA, CDR3 protein. D genes are given only for firm matches. Rows give clone size only sometimes, using once, few, many, or a class for an expanded clone.

D gene: TRBD2; V gene: TRBV20-1; J gene: TRBJ2-2; clone size: NA; CDR3 DNA: TGCAGTGCTCCTTCTAGCGGGAGGGACCGGGAGCTGTTTTTT; CDR3 protein: CSAPSSGRDRELFF
D gene: TRBD2; V gene: TRBV2; J gene: TRBJ2-3; clone size: many; CDR3 DNA: TGTGCCAGCGGACTAGCGAAAATCACAGATACGCAGTATTTT; CDR3 protein: CASGLAKITDTQYF
D gene: NA; V gene: TRBV20-1; J gene: TRBJ2-6; clone size: few; CDR3 DNA: TGCAGTGCTAAGTCTCTAACCGGGGCCAACGTCCTGACTTTC; CDR3 protein: CSAKSLTGANVLTF
D gene: TRBD2; V gene: TRBV4-2; J gene: TRBJ2-2; clone size: few; CDR3 DNA: TGTGCCAGCAGCGGGACTAGCCCCGGGGAGCTGTTTTTT; CDR3 protein: CASSGTSPGELFF
D gene: TRBD2; V gene: TRBV2; J gene: TRBJ2-3; clone size: NA; CDR3 DNA: TGTGCCAGCAGGATACTAGCGGGAGCCCGCACAGATACGCAGTATTTT; CDR3 protein: CASRILAGARTDTQYF
D gene: TRBD2; V gene: TRBV5-6; J gene: TRBJ2-3; clone size: many; CDR3 DNA: TGTGCCAGCAGCTCGGGACTAGCGCGAAATACGCAGTATTTT; CDR3 protein: CASSSGLARNTQYF
D gene: TRBD1; V gene: TRBV28; J gene: TRBJ1-5; clone size: many; CDR3 DNA: TGTGCCAGCAGTCCTATGAAGACAGGGCGAAATCAGCCCCAGCATTTT; CDR3 protein: CASSPMKTGRNQPQHF
D gene: NA; V gene: TRBV6-1; J gene: TRBJ2-3; clone size: NA; CDR3 DNA: TGTGCCAGCAGTGAAGCATCAGGGGTTCGCGCAGATACGCAGTATTTT; CDR3 protein: CASSEASGVRADTQYF
D gene: NA; V gene: TRBV5-1; J gene: TRBJ2-7; clone size: many; CDR3 DNA: TGCGCCAGCAGCCCACAGGGCCACGAGCAGTACTTC; CDR3 protein: CASSPQGHEQYF
D gene: TRBD1; V gene: TRBV20-1; J gene: TRBJ1-6; clone size: few; CDR3 DNA: TGCAGTGCTAGAGAAAGACAGGGAGGGAATTCACCCCTCCACTTT; CDR3 protein: CSARERQGGNSPLHF